A single count supports the clone carrying this T cell receptor (beta chain). This entry is derived from a study of CD8+CD57+ T cells in acquired aplastic anemia. V lost 4 bases to trimming and J lost 3 bases, with 9 bases between them. Germline V gene data show CDR1 as WNHNN and CDR2 as SYGVQD (reference sequence). This CDR3 comprises 14 residues. Genomic DNA templated the TCR beta VDJ and CDR3 profiling. From the reads, TCRdb called clonotypes with MiXCR, one entry per CDR3 protein. The table includes hundreds of thousands of distinct CDR3 sequences, 65% to 75% detected once. This chain uses TRBV10-1 with TRBJ2-2; D is unresolved. This receptor was obtained from a human donor in good health, serving as a control. Sequencing was done on a sample of sorted CD4+, CD8+, or CD8+CD57+ T cells (not recorded which) from PBMCs. CDR3 nucleotide sequence: TGCGCCAGCAGTGTCCGGCCGGACACCGGGGAGCTGTTTTTT. Protein: CASSVRPDTGELFF.